The clone carrying this TCR beta chain has at least ten counts. The antigen remains unidentified. The sample comes from a study of T cells in Graves' hyperthyroidism and ophthalmopathy. Notes on the study in general: Ophthalmopathy onset followed model prediction by a median around six months.

Uncontrolled infections, other autoimmune diseases, pregnancy or lactation led to exclusion of patients. The CDR3 is made up of 13 amino acids. CDR1 is MNHEY and CDR2 is SVGAGI in the germline V gene. Deletions cut 4 bases from V and 1 base from J, with 7 bases between. The TCR beta CDR3 regions underwent amplification using RNA transcripts as the source. The study used the HTBI primer set for a first-round RT-PCR of the TCR CDR3. TCRdb recomputed calls from the multiplex PCR reads with MiXCR, one row per CDR3 protein. This table holds 610,000 or so distinct CDR3 sequences, about 43% found once. The chain combines TRBV6-5 with TRBJ2-5; no firm D call. Source material: peripheral blood or thyroid tissue (not recorded which). The sequence derives from a woman aged 18 to 35 with Graves' hyperthyroidism. The CDR3 DNA is TGTGCCAGCAGTTTTTACAGCCAAGAGACCCAGTACTTC. Amino acid sequence: CASSFYSQETQYF.